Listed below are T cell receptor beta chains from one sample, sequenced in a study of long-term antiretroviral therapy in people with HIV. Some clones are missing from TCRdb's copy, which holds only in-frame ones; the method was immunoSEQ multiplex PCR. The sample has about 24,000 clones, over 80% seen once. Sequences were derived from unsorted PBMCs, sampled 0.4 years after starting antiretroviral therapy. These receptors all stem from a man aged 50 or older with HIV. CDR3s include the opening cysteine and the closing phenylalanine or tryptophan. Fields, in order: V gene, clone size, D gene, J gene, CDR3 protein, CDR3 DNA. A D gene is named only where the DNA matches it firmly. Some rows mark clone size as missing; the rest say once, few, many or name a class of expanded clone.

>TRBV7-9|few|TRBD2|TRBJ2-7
CASSLWNGASGSSYEQYF
TGTGCCAGCAGCTTATGGAACGGAGCTAGCGGGAGCTCCTACGAGCAGTACTTC
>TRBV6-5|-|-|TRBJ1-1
CASRGNWNTEAFF
TGTGCCAGCAGGGGGAACTGGAACACTGAAGCTTTCTTT
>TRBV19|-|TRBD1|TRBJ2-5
CASGDRPGRVGTQYF
TGTGCCAGTGGGGACAGGCCAGGCCGAGTGGGGACCCAGTACTTC
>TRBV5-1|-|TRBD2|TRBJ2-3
CASSLPGTSGGIDTQYF
TGCGCCAGCAGCTTGCCCGGGACTAGCGGGGGGATCGATACGCAGTATTTT
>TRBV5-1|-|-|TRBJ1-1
CASSFREGLGAFF
TGCGCCAGCAGCTTTAGAGAAGGTTTGGGTGCTTTCTTT
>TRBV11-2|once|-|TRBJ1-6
CASSSTGNSPLHF
TGTGCCAGCAGCTCGACGGGGAATTCACCCCTCCACTTT
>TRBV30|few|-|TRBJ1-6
CAWRQVPNSPLHF
TGTGCCTGGCGACAGGTCCCTAATTCACCCCTCCACTTT
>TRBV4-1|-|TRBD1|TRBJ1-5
CASSQAPTGAGNQPQHF
TGCGCCAGCAGCCAAGCTCCGACAGGGGCGGGCAATCAGCCCCAGCATTTT
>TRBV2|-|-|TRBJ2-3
CASSRSSPLDTQYF
TGTGCCAGCAGTAGATCCAGCCCACTAGATACGCAGTATTTT
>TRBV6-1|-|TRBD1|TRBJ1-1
CASSRTGDTEAFF
TGTGCCAGCAGCAGGACAGGGGACACTGAAGCTTTCTTT
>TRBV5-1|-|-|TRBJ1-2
CASSLAISSLYGYTF
TGCGCCAGCAGCTTGGCCATCAGCAGCTTATATGGCTACACCTTC
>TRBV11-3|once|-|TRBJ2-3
CASSLGSGSTDTQYF
TGTGCCAGCAGCTTGGGCAGCGGGAGCACAGATACGCAGTATTTT
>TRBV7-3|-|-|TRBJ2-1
CASSLQGNYNEQFF
TGTGCCAGCAGCTTACAGGGGAACTACAATGAGCAGTTCTTC
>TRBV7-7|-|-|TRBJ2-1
CASGPGRDNEQFF
TGTGCTAGCGGTCCGGGTCGGGACAATGAGCAGTTCTTC
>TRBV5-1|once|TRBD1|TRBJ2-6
CASSFAPRQGVPRSGANVLTF
TGCGCCAGCAGCTTTGCTCCGCGGCAGGGGGTCCCACGCTCTGGGGCCAACGTCCTGACTTTC
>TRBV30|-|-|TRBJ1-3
CAGLGFSSGNTIYF
TGTGCCGGGCTGGGATTTTCCTCTGGAAACACCATATATTTT
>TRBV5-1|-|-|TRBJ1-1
CASSLPEGNTEAFF
TGCGCCAGCAGCTTGCCGGAGGGCAACACTGAAGCTTTCTTT
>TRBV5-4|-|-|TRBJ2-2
CASSLTPNTGELFF
TGTGCCAGCAGCTTGACACCGAACACCGGGGAGCTGTTTTTT
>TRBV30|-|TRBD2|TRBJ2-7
CAWSVRGDEQYF
TGTGCCTGGAGTGTGCGGGGGGACGAGCAGTACTTC
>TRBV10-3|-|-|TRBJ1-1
CAISTTGLDTEAFF
TGTGCCATCAGTACGACAGGACTAGATACTGAAGCTTTCTTT
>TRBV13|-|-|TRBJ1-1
CASSLAGTEAFF
TGTGCCAGCAGCTTAGCTGGGACTGAAGCTTTCTTT
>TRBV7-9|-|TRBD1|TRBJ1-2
CASSHGQGAFYGYTF
TGTGCCAGCAGTCATGGACAGGGGGCTTTCTATGGCTACACCTTC
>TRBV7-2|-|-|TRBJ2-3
CASSLTGDTQYF
TGTGCCAGCAGCTTAACGGGGGATACGCAGTATTTT
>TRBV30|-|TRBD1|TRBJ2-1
CAYDRVSYNEQFF
TGTGCCTATGACAGGGTTTCCTACAATGAGCAGTTCTTC
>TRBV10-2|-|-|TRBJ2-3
CASNELNLGDTQYF
TGCGCCAGCAATGAGCTGAACCTCGGAGATACGCAGTATTTT
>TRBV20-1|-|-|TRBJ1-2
CSADYGYTF
TGCAGTGCTGACTATGGCTACACCTTC
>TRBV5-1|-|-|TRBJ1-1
CASRQFQGFGNTEAFF
TGCGCCAGCAGGCAATTTCAGGGGTTCGGCAACACTGAAGCTTTCTTT